Below are 27 T cell receptor beta chains sequenced from a single sample in a study of T cell responses to AZD1222 COVID-19 vaccine. Profiled with immunoSEQ multiplex PCR; TCRdb holds only in-frame clones, not every one. There are 75,000 to 100,000 clones in the sample; about 86% occur only once, and 5% to 6.5% lies in the top ten. This specimen was peripheral blood, taken on day 0 of AZD1222 vaccination. The source is an adult in good health.

CDR3 sequence: CASSQGQGVSGNTIYF. The CDR3 DNA is TGTGCCAGCAGCCAGGGACAGGGGGTCTCTGGAAACACCATATATTTT. The V call is TRBV4-2, the J call TRBJ1-3; 11 bases line up with TRBD1. The CDR3 runs 16 residues. The ends lost 3 bases at V and 0 bases at J; junction bases unmatched: 1. Germline CDR1 and CDR2: LGHNA and YNFKEQ.

This chain connects TRBV7-9 to TRBJ1-3; TRBD1 matches at 8 bases. CDR1 and CDR2 (germline): SEHNR, FQNEAQ (reference sequence). The J segment lost 4 bases and the V segment lost 1 base, leaving 6 bases of the junction unmatched. The CDR3 has 16 residues. This CDR3 reads CASSLDQGARGNTIYF. CDR3 sequence (DNA): TGTGCCAGCAGCTTAGATCAGGGGGCAAGAGGAAACACCATATATTTT.

The gene calls are TRBV19 and TRBJ1-2; D unresolved. This CDR3 comprises 13 residues. Germline assignment: CDR1 LNHDA and CDR2 SQIVND (reference sequence). Trimming stripped 3 bases from V and 4 bases from J, with 9 bases between. CDR3 sequence (DNA): TGTGCCAGTAGTATGTGGCAGTCCTATGGCTACACCTTC. Protein: CASSMWQSYGYTF.

The V gene is TRBV19, the J gene TRBJ2-3, with TRBD1 matching 9 bases. The CDR3 has 15 residues. CDR1 is LNHDA, CDR2 SQIVND, per germline (reference sequence). V was pared by 3 bases and J by 4 bases, with 5 bases of the junction left unmatched. As DNA, the CDR3 is TGTGCCAGTAGTATTTCACAGGGGGCCTCAGATACGCAGTATTTT. It translates to CASSISQGASDTQYF.

V is TRBV6-5 and J is TRBJ2-1; D unclear. Germline CDR1 and CDR2: MNHEY and SVGAGI. Trimming took off 6 bases at V and 5 bases at J, with 5 bases between the two ends. There are 11 residues in the CDR3. For the CDR3, the DNA is TGTGCCAGCAGGATAAACAATGAGCAGTTCTTC. Protein product: CASRINNEQFF.

The rearrangement links TRBV6-4 to TRBJ2-5; D is uncertain. CDR3 length: 11 amino acids. Germline V lookup: CDR1 MRHNA, CDR2 SNTAGT. V was clipped by 10 bases and J by 5 bases, with 11 bases between them. The CDR3 reads CATRVGETQYF. In DNA, the CDR3 is TGTGCCACAAGAGTGGGGGAGACCCAGTACTTC.

CDR3 in amino acids: CSVQGGPEQYF. The CDR3 bases are TGCAGTGTTCAAGGGGGGCCAGAGCAGTACTTC. V is TRBV20-1 and J is TRBJ2-7; D is possibly TRBD1 or TRBD2 (6 bases each). This CDR3 has 11 amino acids. The V end was cut by 7 bases, the J end by 7 bases, with 14 bases between. Looked up from germline, CDR1 is DFQATT and CDR2 is SNEGSKA (reference sequence).

This chain connects TRBV9 to TRBJ2-1, with TRBD1 identical over 8 bases. The length of the CDR3 is 15 residues. V shed 7 bases, J shed 2 bases, and the junction held 8 bases outside the gene matches. In germline, CDR1 is SGDLS, CDR2 YYNGEE. This chain's CDR3 is CASRSEDRAYNEQFF. The CDR3 DNA sequence: TGTGCCAGCCGTAGTGAGGACAGGGCCTACAATGAGCAGTTCTTC.

The chain couples TRBV5-1 to TRBJ2-3; 8 bases agree with TRBD1. The length of the CDR3 is 14 residues. The V gene end was trimmed by 7 bases and the J gene end by 3 bases; junction bases not matched to a gene: 7. Germline loops: CDR1 SGHRS, CDR2 YFSETQ. The CDR3 DNA is TGCGCCAGCGCCCGAGACAGGGGTACAGATACGCAGTATTTT. This gives the protein CASARDRGTDTQYF.

The rearrangement joins TRBV14 to TRBJ1-3; D perhaps matches TRBD1 (6 bases). The CDR3 is made up of 15 amino acids. The V gene's germline CDR1 is SGHDN and CDR2 FVKESK. V shed 4 bases and J shed 2 bases, with 12 bases lying between them. The CDR3 reads CASSLQGPPGNTIYF. DNA for the CDR3: TGTGCCAGCAGCCTCCAGGGGCCCCCTGGAAACACCATATATTTT.

V usage is TRBV2 and J usage is TRBJ2-5; 9 nucleotides agree with TRBD2. V dropped 4 bases and J dropped 1; count of bases not matched to a gene: 7. The CDR3 totals 16 residues. Germline CDR1 SNHLY, CDR2 FYNNEI. CDR3 sequence (DNA): TGTGCCAGCAGTGTAAAAGCGGGGGGACCCCAAGAGACCCAGTACTTC. Its translation: CASSVKAGGPQETQYF.

The chain combines TRBV24-1 with TRBJ2-1; tentatively, D is TRBD1 (6 bases). V lost 5 bases, J lost 4 bases, and 8 bases lay in between. The CDR3 is 13 residues long. Germline loops: CDR1 KGHDR, CDR2 SFDVKD. The CDR3 region has the DNA TGTGCCACCAGTGCAGGGGCGTACAATGAGCAGTTCTTC. Translating it yields CATSAGAYNEQFF.

The chain recombines TRBV6-1 with TRBJ2-2; D unresolved. The CDR3 loop spans 13 amino acids. From germline, CDR1 is MNHNS and CDR2 SASEGT. Trimming cost V 3 bases and J 5 bases, with 7 bases left between them. The CDR3 coding sequence is TGTGCCAGCAGTGAGGTCAGGACCGGGGAGCTGTTTTTT. Protein product: CASSEVRTGELFF.

The gene calls are TRBV9 and TRBJ1-1, with D perhaps matching TRBD1 (5 bases). CDR1 is SGDLS and CDR2 is YYNGEE in the germline V gene. V gave up 4 bases and J gave up 0 bases, with 22 bases separating them. The CDR3 is made up of 18 amino acids. CDR3 residues: CASSLKSGGRAMNTEAFF. DNA of the CDR3: TGTGCCAGCAGCCTGAAAAGTGGGGGACGGGCTATGAACACTGAAGCTTTCTTT.

J is TRBJ1-2 and V is TRBV27, with D hard to call. Trimming stripped 2 bases from V and 5 bases from J, with 12 bases between. The CDR3 is 14 amino acids. Germline CDR1 MNHEY, CDR2 SMNVEV (reference sequence). CDR3 coding DNA: TGTGCCAGCAGTTTAGTCCCAGGACCGTATGGCTACACCTTC. Translating it yields CASSLVPGPYGYTF.

This clone has just one count. The chain carries TRBV29-1 and TRBJ1-2; D is ambiguous. The CDR3 covers 12 residues. Germline V gives CDR1 SQVTM, CDR2 ANQGSEA. Trimming took off 4 bases at V and 4 bases at J, with 10 bases between the two ends. This chain's CDR3 is CSVGGRSYGYTF. The CDR3 nucleotides are TGCAGCGTTGGAGGGAGGTCCTATGGCTACACCTTC.

V and J are TRBV5-1 and TRBJ2-7; possibly TRBD1 for D (6 bases). CDR1 and CDR2 from the germline V gene are SGHRS and YFSETQ. Trimming pared 5 bases from V and 1 base from J, leaving 10 bases between. This CDR3 region has 13 residues. The CDR3 region is CASRVQGSYEQYF. In DNA, the CDR3 is TGCGCCAGCAGAGTACAGGGTTCCTACGAGCAGTACTTC.

CDR3 bases: TGTGCCAGCAGCCAGAGGCTACGCACAGATACGCAGTATTTT. Amino acids: CASSQRLRTDTQYF. The gene calls are TRBV3-1 (or the pseudogene TRBV3-2) and TRBJ2-3, with unresolved D. The CDR3 sequence is 14 residues long. Germline lookup yields CDR1 LGHDT and CDR2 YNNKEL (reference sequence). V was pared by 3 bases and J by 1 base, with 8 bases between.

This clone was seen a few times. V is TRBV19 and J is TRBJ2-7; D is unclear. CDR1 and CDR2 (germline): LNHDA, SQIVND (reference sequence). This CDR3 has 12 residues. Trimming took off 10 bases at V and 5 bases at J, with 15 bases between the two ends. The CDR3 bases are TGTGCCATTCCGGTAGTACGGGACGAGCAGTACTTC. Amino acid sequence: CAIPVVRDEQYF.

The chain combines TRBV12-3 or TRBV12-4 with TRBJ2-7; D remains ambiguous. Trimming removed 2 bases at V and 2 bases at J, with 7 bases between. The CDR3 is 13 residues long. CDR3 in amino acids: CASSLRVTYEQYF. CDR3 in DNA: TGTGCCAGCAGTTTACGTGTTACCTACGAGCAGTACTTC.

The chain joins TRBV7-9 to TRBJ2-7, with 12 bases aligning to TRBD1. CDR3 length equals 15 residues. From germline, CDR1 is SEHNR and CDR2 FQNEAQ (reference sequence). V gave up 7 bases and J gave up 4 bases; unmatched junction bases: 8. The CDR3 sequence is CASNNPGQGAYEQYF. CDR3 bases: TGTGCCAGCAACAATCCGGGACAGGGGGCTTACGAGCAGTACTTC.

The V call is TRBV12-3 or TRBV12-4, the J call TRBJ2-3, with 11 bases matching TRBD1. V shed 6 bases, J shed 7 bases, and the junction held 3 bases outside the gene matches. The CDR3 runs to 13 residues. The CDR3 DNA reads as TGTGCCAGCAGGGGGACAGGGGGAAATACGCAGTATTTT. It codes for CASRGTGGNTQYF.

Turning to this clone: Germline and junction disagree at one end, which may indicate a read error. The V gene is TRBV10-3, the J gene TRBJ1-2; 8 bases are a match to TRBD1. This CDR3 comprises 12 residues. Germline V lookup: CDR1 ENHRY, CDR2 SYGVKD. The CDR3 is CAVSRTGSGYTF. CDR3 DNA: TGTGCCGTCAGTCGGACAGGGAGCGGCTACACCTTC.

The gene calls are TRBV19 and TRBJ2-7; possibly TRBD1 for D (6 bases). Germline assignment: CDR1 LNHDA and CDR2 SQIVND (reference sequence). Trimming pared 5 bases from V and 1 base from J, leaving 15 bases between. CDR3 length: 15 amino acids. The CDR3 here is CASSASGDGSYEQYF. CDR3 sequence (DNA): TGTGCCAGTAGTGCCTCAGGGGACGGATCCTACGAGCAGTACTTC.

The rearrangement joins TRBV2 to TRBJ1-4; D is possibly TRBD1 (6 bases). This CDR3 region has 15 residues. The germline V gene has CDR1 SNHLY and CDR2 FYNNEI. Trimming removed 3 bases from V and 6 bases from J, with 14 bases in between. For the CDR3, the DNA is TGTGCCAGCAGTGACCCAGGGGCTAGGTATGAAAAACTGTTTTTT. This translates into CASSDPGARYEKLFF. Full variable domain (remainder filled in from reference TRBV2 and TRBJ1-4): EPEVTQTPSHQVTQMGQEVILRCVPISNHLYFYWYRQILGQKVEFLVSFYNNEISEKSEIFDDQFSVERPDGSNFTLKIRSTKLEDSAMYFCASSDPGARYEKLFFGSGTQLSVL.

This clone was picked up one time. The chain combines TRBV19 with TRBJ2-2; D unresolved. The V end was cut by 1 base, the J end by 0 bases, with 6 bases between. CDR1 is LNHDA and CDR2 is SQIVND in the germline V gene (reference sequence). The CDR3 is 15 residues long. This chain's CDR3 is CASSIGRPNTGELFF. CDR3 nucleotide sequence: TGTGCCAGTAGTATAGGCCGGCCGAACACCGGGGAGCTGTTTTTT.

The chain has TRBV5-5 and TRBJ1-1; TRBD1 matches 9 bases. This CDR3 is 14 amino acids long. Trimming removed 3 bases from V and 4 bases from J; junction bases left unmatched: 4. CDR1 and CDR2 from the germline V gene are SGHKS and YYEKEE (reference sequence). This chain's CDR3 is CASSSTGGPTEAFF. The CDR3 DNA follows: TGTGCCAGCAGCTCCACAGGGGGCCCCACTGAAGCTTTCTTT.